This TCR beta chain comes out of a study of cytomegalovirus exposure and HLA in healthy donors (TCRdb year 2017). In terms of the full investigation: An earlier analysis of roughly 630 of the donors reported 250 to 300 Gb of sequence data and about 100 million unique TCR beta sequences from about 200 million T cells. Typing coverage varied by locus: roughly 620-640 donors for A, B, C, DRB1 and DQB1; roughly 510 for DQA1; some 610 for DPA1; 450 to 480 for DPB1. To predict cytomegalovirus infection status, the study brought together high-throughput TCR immunosequencing, statistical association of individual TCRs with disease status, and machine learning. In a later analysis, previously published TCR beta repertoires from 500 to 750 donors were re-analyzed and high-resolution HLA genotyping was added so that TCR occurrence patterns could be studied. The T cell repertoires of 670 or so subjects were profiled by immunosequencing and related to cytomegalovirus serostatus. The genetic ancestry cluster associated with self-reported Caucasian donors included approximately 85% of the 300 to 400 genotyped donors. An earlier analysis of 500 to 750 of the donors applied high-throughput TCR beta sequencing to assess whether each TCR beta V gene segment acted as functional or pseudogenic. Across about 380 genotyped donors of the cohort, an average of about 240,000 unique TCR beta nucleotide sequences per donor were sequenced, and 15% to 20% of those sequences were non-productive. Several DR-DQ haplotypes were handled as single units for association and clustering because linkage in the cohort was strong. Donor age, sex, ethnicity and CMV serostatus were collected together with the repertoire data. Both class I and class II loci were covered by HLA typing, at four-digit resolution. An early release covering some 640 HLA-typed donors comprised about 300 gigabases of sequencing data and around 86 million unique TCR sequences. Every repertoire in the discovery cohort had been generated on one and the same sequencing platform. A later genetic analysis used genome-wide SNP genotypes for about 55% of the 666 donors, treating that subset as a discovery cohort. Rather than using new phenotypic data, the later analysis identified candidate immune exposures from TCR beta sequences and from how often those sequences occurred across donors. A separate validation cohort of over a hundred different subjects was used in addition to the approximately 700-subject first cohort. The study was designed to test whether signatures of past pathogen exposure could be identified by cataloging public T cell receptors. Points the paper makes about the study in general: According to a later genetic analysis, donors in an Asian-associated ancestry cluster had fewer N-insertions in productive TCRs than the approximately 710-donor mean. V-gene and J-gene trimming of TCR beta chains was associated with a missense DCLRE1C variant in a later genetic analysis, and the association was replicated in an independent cohort. According to a later analysis, parvovirus B19, influenza, CMV and Epstein-Barr virus appeared linked to several top co-occurrence clusters. In this cohort, only TCR beta chains were sequenced, and detectable features were limited by the absence of alpha or paired-chain data. Broadly in line with IMGT annotations, most TCR beta V segments showed up in productive rearrangements about 87% or about 30% of the time in an earlier analysis of approximately 600 of the donors. While some public TCRs were present in many individuals, most TCR sequences turned up only very rarely across donors. Most CMV-associated TCR beta chains appeared to be HLA-restricted in a later analysis, and the HLA associations seemed to be driven largely by CMV exposure. Some IMGT-functional V segments, including TRBV6-2 and TRBV6-3, could not be distinguished by the 87-base-pair reads and were therefore excluded. A further reported finding was that TCR beta sequences accurately predicted the HLA-A and HLA-B alleles for most subjects in the first cohort. Linkage disequilibrium might explain the correlated functional status among segregating V segments, but an unknown experimental factor could not be ruled out. Assigning TCR associations to individual alleles was difficult when HLA alleles, especially DR and DQ, strongly co-occurred. According to a later analysis, TCR association rates differed among HLA loci, with DRB1 alleles showing the most associated TCRs and HLA-C alleles showing the fewest. Presence/absence analyses assumed roughly uniform sequencing depth across donors, an assumption that may not hold. A later analysis found that HLA-associated TCR beta chains were more clonally expanded and had lower generation probabilities than equally common non-associated chains. According to the authors, the approach could potentially be generalized to other disease states and immunological phenotypes. The classifier was reported to diagnose cytomegalovirus status with high specificity and sensitivity in both the original and validation cohorts. A cluster of highly shared sequence variants was judged likely to be a technical artifact of the sequencing pipeline. In vitro tests confirmed that a few of the cytomegalovirus-associated TCR beta chains recognize cytomegalovirus antigens. The study gave a list of 150 to 200 TCR beta chains associated with cytomegalovirus. A later analysis associated about 16,000 TCR beta sequences with specific HLA alleles at a false discovery rate of 0.05. For the cohort, immune exposure information was limited to CMV serostatus. Fewer than 20 rarely observed V segments, including chromosome 9 orphons, were excluded from the earlier analysis of approximately 500 of the donors because counts were too low. HLA typing was unavailable for some donors at each locus, so association tests used only the typed subset.

Receptors were amplified or captured by the immunoSEQ multiplex PCR assay. A mixture of 60 forward primers for TCR Vbeta segments and 13 reverse primers for TCR Jbeta segments was used in the multiplex PCR. Amplification of the CDR3 region of rearranged TCR beta genes was performed with a multiplex PCR assay on genomic DNA. The amplified TCR beta libraries were sequenced on the Illumina HiSeq System as 87-base-pair reads. The original methods were these. Across the roughly 600 repertoires, a later analysis counted roughly 84 million unique TCR beta chains, around 10 million of which were shared by at least two donors. Raw reads were error-corrected and collapsed into unique sequences with a nearest-neighbor algorithm that merged closely related sequences to remove PCR and sequencing errors. To assign V, D and J gene segments, CDR3 sequences were aligned to IMGT reference sequences. For a sequence to be retained, a match of at least six nucleotides to both a V gene segment and a J gene segment was required. Rearrangements were called productive when the CDR3 lacked stop codons and stayed in frame with V and J; all others were non-productive. CDR3 was defined by IMGT convention, running from the second conserved V-encoded cysteine to the conserved J-encoded phenylalanine. The earlier analysis of 587 of the donors excluded sequences that lacked an unambiguous match to a single V gene segment. In an earlier analysis of some 590 of the donors, a V segment was called functional when productive rearrangements were above 56.7%, and segregating when the standard deviation between donors exceeded 5%. A statistical classification framework was developed to diagnose cytomegalovirus status using the catalog of TCR beta chain sequences. In a later analysis, TCR nucleotide sequences were compared against IMGT/GENE-DB human TR gene sequences so that V and J genes could be assigned. Using the TCRdist pipeline, a later analysis assigned CDR3 sequences along with most-parsimonious VDJ recombination scenarios. A later analysis defined each TCR beta chain by its CDR3 amino acid sequence plus V-gene family, and excluded reads lacking a unique V-gene family. In a later analysis, 550 to 650 highly shared, low-generation-probability nucleotide sequences were removed to address suspected cross-contamination and a sequencing artifact. In a later analysis, a clonal expansion index was calculated for each public chain from normalized within-repertoire ranks of inferred template counts. A later analysis computed generation probabilities with a VDJ recombination model fitted to out-of-frame rearrangements, and checked the results against IGoR. A later analysis scored TCR-TCR, TCR-HLA and TCR-CMV co-occurrence with hypergeometric tests, applying a repertoire-size bias correction to TCR pairs. In a later analysis, false discovery rates were estimated by permuting HLA or CMV assignments 20 times. In a later analysis, co-occurring TCRs were grouped using DBSCAN, with TCRdist sequence similarity added in when clustering inside HLA-allele-positive subsets. Repertoires with fewer than 30,000 or more than 120,000 public chains were left out of co-occurrence clustering, as were roughly five repertoires with anomalous nucleotide sharing. TCRdb obtained this table from immuneACCESS and retained in-frame rearrangements with V and J assigned. These tables miss some clones; where compared with another copy, unresolved V genes account for less than half of the shortfall, and the remainder is unexplained. V, J and clone size derive from that table, while D and trimming were established from the DNA sequence. This sample gives around 120,000 clones in total; 80% of them show up just once. The ten largest make up 7.5% to 9% of the sample.

Worth noting for this clone: Its specific antigen is unknown. Base qualities are not recorded, but no much larger clone differs from it by a single base.

In total, roughly 670 healthy bone marrow donors made up the cohort. All cohort members were sampled while nominally healthy, although unrecorded immune exposures were likely present. The donor tested CMV seropositive, placing the donor among the 290 or so seropositive members of the cohort. Every donor gave a peripheral blood sample, and the peripheral blood mononuclear cells from that sample were used for TCR beta sequencing. Genomic DNA was extracted from the blood cell samples with the Qiagen DNeasy Blood Extraction Kit. At the junction V is shortened by 10 bases and J by 1 base; bases outside the gene matches: 7. There are 14 amino acids in the CDR3, from cysteine to phenylalanine inclusive. The entry retains the CDR3 DNA only, 42 bases that are in frame from base 1. Per the germline V gene, LGHNT is the CDR1 and FRNRAP is the CDR2.

Sequencing was carried out using PBMCs. The chain was built from TRBV12-5 and TRBJ2-3, and 8 junction bases match TRBD1. The receptor was derived from a female donor in good health and CMV-seropositive. The DNA reads TGTGCTACTTCCAGGACAGGGCGCACAGATACGCAGTATTTT. This gives the protein CATSRTGRTDTQYF.